These 28 T cell receptor beta chains originate from one sample sequenced in a study of identical twins. MiXCR was run by TCRdb on the 5' RACE reads, yielding one entry per CDR3 protein. Here the sample spans about 900,000 distinct CDR3 sequences, about 12% being singletons. In addition, the sample was reused for a study of yellow fever vaccine responses in identical twins.

The sequenced material came from PBMCs. The receptors shown here come from a woman between 18 and 29 years old in good health.

This clonotype has a handful of counts. CDR3 protein: CASSRAQWHNSPLHF. The DNA for the CDR3 is TGTGCCAGCAGTCGTGCCCAATGGCATAATTCACCCCTCCACTTT. The chain is built from TRBV6-1 and TRBJ1-6; D is uncertain. V was shortened by 5 bases and J by 5 bases, with 13 bases between the two germline ends. From germline, CDR1 is MNHNS and CDR2 SASEGT. The CDR3 contains 15 residues.

This rearrangement joins TRBV13 to TRBJ2-5; TRBD2 is a possible D gene (5 bases). Germline CDR1 and CDR2: PRHDT and FYEKMQ (reference sequence). Trimming took off 5 bases at V and 5 bases at J, with 12 bases between the two ends. There are 13 residues in the CDR3. This CDR3 reads CASSARTGETQYF. DNA for the CDR3: TGTGCCAGCAGCGCACGAACGGGGGAGACCCAGTACTTC.

The CDR3 loop reads CSARASINSPLHF. The CDR3 DNA follows: TGCAGTGCTAGAGCATCTATCAATTCACCCCTCCACTTT. The chain carries TRBV20-1 and TRBJ1-6; D ambiguous. Per germline, CDR1 DFQATT and CDR2 SNEGSKA (reference sequence). The CDR3 is 13 amino acids. The V gene lost 1 base and the J gene lost 7 bases, with 8 bases spanning the gap.

This clonotype was found a few times. The J gene is TRBJ2-5, the V gene TRBV20-1, with 7 bases fitting TRBD2. Germline loops: CDR1 DFQATT, CDR2 SNEGSKA (reference sequence). The CDR3 sequence is 14 residues long. Trimming cost V 6 bases and J 3 bases; bases outside gene matches: 10. DNA for the CDR3: TGCAGTGCGGCCTCGGGAGGCCCCAAAGAGACCCAGTACTTC. As protein: CSAASGGPKETQYF.

The chain couples TRBV7-9 to TRBJ1-2; the D is unclear. The germline gives CDR1 SEHNR, CDR2 FQNEAQ (reference sequence). This CDR3 contains 14 residues. With 3 bases removed from V and 1 base from J, the gap between germline ends came to 9 bases. The CDR3 DNA sequence: TGTGCCAGCAGCTTTTCGGAGAATAACTATGGCTACACCTTC. Translated: CASSFSENNYGYTF. Full variable domain (missing parts from reference TRBV7-9 and TRBJ1-2): DTGVSQNPRHKITKRGQNVTFRCDPISEHNRLYWYRQTLGQGPEFLTYFQNEAQLEKSRLLSDRFSAERPKGSFSTLEIQRTEQGDSAMYLCASSFSENNYGYTFGSGTRLTVV.

The rearrangement uses TRBV7-3 and TRBJ2-2, with D perhaps TRBD2 (6 bases). Germline CDR1 and CDR2: SGHTA and FQGTGA. Trimming took off 1 base at V and 4 bases at J, with 13 bases between the two ends. This CDR3 region has 16 residues. The CDR3 here is CASSLNPGLSTGELFF. CDR3 coding DNA: TGTGCCAGCAGCTTAAACCCGGGACTCAGCACCGGGGAGCTGTTTTTT.

This clonotype has more than one count but fewer than ten. The rearrangement joins TRBV18 to TRBJ2-3, with D perhaps being TRBD1 or TRBD2 (6 bases each). CDR1 is KGHSH and CDR2 is LQKENI in the germline V gene. Between the trimmed V and J ends, which lost 0 bases and 2 bases, there was a span of 15 bases. CDR3 length: 17 residues. The CDR3 loop is CASSPPIGGGDTDTQYF. The CDR3 DNA follows: TGTGCCAGCTCACCACCTATCGGGGGCGGAGACACAGATACGCAGTATTTT.

The DNA for the CDR3 is TGCGCCAGCAGCCAACCCTCGAAGGGGAGGAACACTGAAGCTTTCTTT. It yields the protein CASSQPSKGRNTEAFF. The gene calls are TRBV4-1 and TRBJ1-1; D might be TRBD1 (5 bases). The V gene lost 2 bases and the J gene lost 1 base, with 14 bases spanning the gap. Germline assignment: CDR1 MGHRA and CDR2 YSYEKL. This CDR3 has 16 residues.

This clonotype was counted only a few times. V and J are TRBV20-1 and TRBJ1-3; 9 positions match TRBD1. Germline V gives CDR1 DFQATT, CDR2 SNEGSKA (reference sequence). With 5 bases clipped from V and 9 bases from J, the junction kept 11 bases outside the gene matches. This CDR3 has 14 residues. The CDR3 DNA reads as TGCAGTGCTGGCCGACAGGGGGTTATGAGCACCATATATTTT. Protein: CSAGRQGVMSTIYF.

The genes are TRBV7-9 and TRBJ2-7; 9 bases line up with TRBD1. Germline CDR1 SEHNR, CDR2 FQNEAQ (reference sequence). This CDR3 spans 15 amino acids. With V trimmed by 5 bases and J by 6 bases, 11 bases remained unmatched. CDR3 in DNA: TGTGCCAGCAGCCCCATGGGGACAGGGAACCGCGAGCAGTACTTC. Its protein is CASSPMGTGNREQYF.

The chain joins TRBV9 to TRBJ2-1; unclear D gene. The CDR3 spans 15 residues. Germline CDR1 and CDR2: SGDLS and YYNGEE. V was cut by 2 bases and J by 1 base, with 10 bases left in between. Here the CDR3 DNA reads TGTGCCAGCAGCGTGATATCGACTTCCTACAATGAGCAGTTCTTC. Its translation is CASSVISTSYNEQFF.

The chain carries TRBV7-2 and TRBJ2-2, with D possibly being TRBD1 (5 bases). The CDR3 covers 15 residues. The V end lost 1 base, the J end lost 4 bases, and 10 bases lay between the germline ends. Germline CDR1 reads SGHTA; CDR2 reads FQGNSA. The DNA for the CDR3 is TGTGCCAGCAGCTTAGGGCTAAGGGGCACCGGGGAGCTGTTTTTT. It translates to CASSLGLRGTGELFF.

This clonotype was counted only a few times. The chain carries TRBV25-1 and TRBJ2-5, with 8 bases matching TRBD2. The CDR3 runs 16 residues. V lost 2 bases to trimming and J lost 3 bases; unmatched junction nucleotides: 8. CDR1 and CDR2 (germline): MGHDK, SYGVNS. In nucleotides, the CDR3 is TGTGCCAGCAGTGAACTTTGGGATAGCGGGGAAGAGACCCAGTACTTC. This gives the protein CASSELWDSGEETQYF.

This clonotype appeared many times. The V and J genes are TRBV2 and TRBJ2-2; unclear D gene. The V end was cut by 3 bases, the J end by 6 bases, with 5 bases between. This CDR3 has 12 residues. Looked up from germline, CDR1 is SNHLY and CDR2 is FYNNEI. The CDR3 nucleotides read TGTGCCAGCAGTGAGCCCCCCGGGGAGCTGTTTTTT. It translates to CASSEPPGELFF.

In its sample, this clonotype was seen once. This sequence joins TRBV29-1 and TRBJ2-3; perhaps TRBD1 as D (6 bases). V lost 6 bases and J 1 base, leaving 35 bases between the germline ends. CDR3 size: 21 residues. The germline gives CDR1 SQVTM, CDR2 ANQGSEA. The CDR3 loop is CSVDWGTLLFYRERGTDTQYF. The CDR3 nucleotides are TGCAGCGTCGATTGGGGTACCCTTCTTTTTTACAGGGAGAGGGGCACAGATACGCAGTATTTT.

The chain carries TRBV19 and TRBJ2-1, with D hard to call. Germline CDR1 and CDR2: LNHDA and SQIVND (reference sequence). Trimming removed 0 bases from V and 12 bases from J, with 12 bases in between. The CDR3 runs to 13 residues. CDR3 nucleotides: TGTGCCAGTAGTATAGATCTGTCACGGACGCAGTTCTTC. Translating gives CASSIDLSRTQFF.

The chain has TRBV6-6 and TRBJ1-1; a weak D match, TRBD1 (5 bases). The CDR3 runs 13 residues. Germline assignment: CDR1 MNHNY and CDR2 SVGAGI (reference sequence). V was pared by 7 bases and J by 6 bases, with 15 bases between. CDR3 bases: TGTGCCAGCAACCCCGGGGGTCCCTCTGAAGCTTTCTTT. Protein: CASNPGGPSEAFF.

The chain links TRBV4-1 to TRBJ2-3; the D gene is possibly TRBD2 (7 bases). Looked up from germline, CDR1 is MGHRA and CDR2 is YSYEKL. V dropped 0 bases and J dropped 9 bases, with 22 bases sitting between them. The CDR3 contains 17 residues. For the CDR3, the DNA is TGCGCCAGCAGCCAAGATAGGGGGGAGGGCCGTTATGGGACGCAGTATTTT. It encodes CASSQDRGEGRYGTQYF.

This clonotype was counted only a few times. The V call is TRBV12-3 or TRBV12-4, the J call TRBJ2-7, with 8 nucleotides matching TRBD1. This CDR3 has 13 residues. With V trimmed by 4 bases and J by 5 bases, 4 bases remained unmatched. For the CDR3, the DNA is TGTGCCAGCAGTTCTACGACAGGGGACGAGCAGTACGTC. This sequence encodes CASSSTTGDEQYV.

At least ten counts were recorded for this clonotype. The chain recombines TRBV12-3 or TRBV12-4 with TRBJ2-2; TRBD2 agrees at 8 bases. The CDR3 loop spans 15 amino acids. V dropped 7 bases and J dropped 4; count of bases not matched to a gene: 8. The chain's CDR3 is CASILSGMGTGELFF. CDR3 nucleotide sequence: TGTGCCAGCATCCTTAGCGGGATGGGCACCGGGGAGCTGTTTTTT.

The V gene is TRBV7-2, the J gene TRBJ1-5, with D possibly TRBD1 on 6 matching bases. Germline V gives CDR1 SGHTA, CDR2 FQGNSA. This CDR3 is 17 amino acids long. V lost 0 bases and J 2 bases, leaving 14 bases between the germline ends. In DNA form, the CDR3 reads TGTGCCAGCAGCTTAGCCCCAGGGGCGAGGGGCAATCAGCCCCAGCATTTT. This encodes CASSLAPGARGNQPQHF.

This clonotype was seen a few times. The V call is TRBV20-1, the J call TRBJ2-7; 7 nucleotides agree with TRBD2. Germline CDR1 is DFQATT and CDR2 is SNEGSKA (reference sequence). Losses at the gene ends were 4 bases for V and 0 bases for J; bases not matched to a gene: 6. This CDR3 has 14 amino acids. CDR3: CSAISGFGSYEQYF. The CDR3, as DNA: TGCAGTGCTATTAGCGGGTTCGGCTCCTACGAGCAGTACTTC.

A few counts support this clonotype. This chain joins TRBV18 and TRBJ1-1; possibly TRBD1 for D (6 bases). CDR1 is KGHSH, CDR2 LQKENI, per germline. Trimming shortened V by 5 bases and J by 4 bases, and 14 bases separated the two germline ends. The length of the CDR3 is 14 residues. CDR3 sequence (DNA): TGTGCCAGCTCATCCGGGACAACCTCCACTGAAGCTTTCTTT. Translation: CASSSGTTSTEAFF.

The gene calls are TRBV28 and TRBJ1-1, with D possibly matching TRBD1 (5 bases). The germline V gene has CDR1 MDHEN and CDR2 SYDVKM. The CDR3 is made up of 13 amino acids. V was pared by 5 bases and J by 6 bases, with 13 bases between. The CDR3 sequence: CASSARGAPEAFF. Here the CDR3 DNA reads TGTGCCAGCAGTGCCCGAGGGGCTCCTGAAGCTTTCTTT.

This clonotype was seen only a few times. V gene TRBV28 combines with J gene TRBJ2-1; D remains unclear. The CDR3 is 16 amino acids. Looked up from germline, CDR1 is MDHEN and CDR2 is SYDVKM. The V end was cut by 3 bases, the J end by 3 bases, with 15 bases between. The CDR3 DNA is TGTGCCAGCAGTTTTTCGCCTAAAACTAACTACAATGAGCAGTTCTTC. Translated, it gives CASSFSPKTNYNEQFF.

This clonotype was seen repeatedly, ten times or more. V and J are TRBV10-3 and TRBJ2-3, with 11 bases aligning to TRBD2. This CDR3 is 15 amino acids long. The junction had 8 bases not matched to a gene; V was cut back by 8 bases and J by 4 bases. The germline V gene encodes CDR1 ENHRY and CDR2 SYGVKD. CDR3 sequence: CAISVSGRASDTQYF. CDR3 DNA: TGTGCCATCTCCGTTAGCGGGAGGGCCTCAGATACGCAGTATTTT.

The CDR3 region is CASRGRGGRRNNEQFF. DNA of the CDR3: TGTGCCAGCAGGGGGAGGGGTGGGAGGCGGAACAATGAGCAGTTCTTC. The chain carries TRBV2 and TRBJ2-1, with 7 positions matching TRBD2. The V segment lost 6 bases and the J segment 5 bases; nucleotides outside the gene matches: 13. This CDR3 is built from 16 residues. The germline V gene encodes CDR1 SNHLY and CDR2 FYNNEI.

In this sample, this clonotype turned up a few times. The chain combines TRBV6-5 with TRBJ1-2; D gene ambiguous. The V and J ends lost 8 bases and 2 bases respectively, with 9 bases between them. The CDR3 totals 12 residues. Germline lookup yields CDR1 MNHEY and CDR2 SVGAGI. Here the CDR3 reads CASATRNYGYTF. The CDR3 bases are TGTGCCAGCGCGACAAGAAACTATGGCTACACCTTC.